The next 21 T cell receptor beta chains were all read from a single sample in a study of CD8+ T cells in alopecia areata. RNA was isolated and reverse transcribed to cDNA, the sequencing template. TCRdb's copy holds only in-frame clones and misses some; the assay was immunoSEQ multiplex PCR. The top ten hold roughly 1.2% of the sample, which has some 210,000 clones, approximately 70% seen once. Stated treatment: oral pan-JAK inhibitor, 5-10 mg twice daily. The input for sequencing was CD4+ T cells sorted from blood, taken at week 44, from a patient treated with tofacitinib. These receptors were obtained from a human donor with alopecia areata.

J is TRBJ1-2 and V is TRBV30; D perhaps matches TRBD1 (6 bases). Germline V gene lookup returns CDR1 GTSNPN and CDR2 SVGIG (reference sequence). V was clipped by 0 bases and J by 5 bases, with 10 bases between them. This CDR3 is built from 13 residues. The DNA of the CDR3 is TGTGCCTGGAGTGTACAGGGAGTATATGGCTACACCTTC. Protein: CAWSVQGVYGYTF.

The rearrangement links TRBV6-6 to TRBJ2-2, with D hard to call. This CDR3 is 12 amino acids long. Trimming stripped 6 bases from V and 6 bases from J, with 8 bases between. Germline loops: CDR1 MNHNY, CDR2 SVGAGI (reference sequence). The CDR3 loop reads CASRVGPGELFF. The CDR3, as DNA: TGTGCCAGCAGGGTGGGCCCCGGGGAGCTGTTTTTT.

The chain has TRBV6-6 and TRBJ2-3; 10 bases map to TRBD1. Germline V gives CDR1 MNHNY, CDR2 SVGAGI (reference sequence). V shed 5 bases and J 5 bases; nucleotides not matched to a gene: 7. The CDR3 spans 15 residues. The CDR3 sequence: CASSARDRGIDTQYF. The CDR3 region has the DNA TGTGCCAGCAGTGCCCGGGACAGGGGAATAGATACGCAGTATTTT.

V is TRBV29-1 and J is TRBJ1-4; the D gene is possibly TRBD1 (6 bases). Germline V gene data show CDR1 as SQVTM and CDR2 as ANQGSEA. CDR3 length: 13 residues. V lost 2 bases and J lost 7, with 11 bases in between. The CDR3 DNA reads as TGCAGCGTTGAAAGGGGGTATGGTGAAAAACTGTTTTTT. Its translation is CSVERGYGEKLFF.

V gene TRBV2 combines with J gene TRBJ2-7; D is uncertain. V was pared by 3 bases and J by 4 bases, with 13 bases between. CDR3 length: 14 residues. Germline-derived CDR1 and CDR2 are SNHLY and FYNNEI. CDR3 in amino acids: CASSERSRTYEQYF. Here the CDR3 DNA reads TGTGCCAGCAGTGAGAGGAGCAGAACTTACGAGCAGTACTTC.

V usage is TRBV29-1 and J usage is TRBJ2-1; 7 nucleotides match TRBD1. V lost 6 bases to trimming and J lost 0 bases; unmatched junction nucleotides: 8. The length of the CDR3 is 15 residues. Germline CDR1 SQVTM, CDR2 ANQGSEA. For the CDR3, the DNA is TGCAGCGTCACGACAGGGATAAGCTCCTACAATGAGCAGTTCTTC. Translated: CSVTTGISSYNEQFF.

V and J are TRBV7-3 and TRBJ2-3; D unresolved. The CDR3 has 13 residues. Germline V lookup: CDR1 SGHTA, CDR2 FQGTGA. V was clipped by 5 bases and J by 7 bases, with 13 bases between them. CDR3 in DNA: TGTGCCAGCAGCCCCCGAGGAAGTAATACGCAGTATTTT. It codes for CASSPRGSNTQYF. The full variable domain, in which reference TRBV7-3 and TRBJ2-3 provide the parts outside the CDR3, is GAGVSQTPSNKVTEKGKYVELRCDPISGHTALYWYRQSLGQGPEFLIYFQGTGAADDSGLPNDRFFAVRPEGSVSTLKIQRTERGDSAVYLCASSPRGSNTQYFGPGTRLTVL.

A word on this clone: In the same sample, other DNA sequences code for this CDR3. The rearrangement uses TRBV30 and TRBJ1-5; D unresolved. V was cut by 3 bases and J by 0 bases, with 6 bases left in between. The germline CDR1 and CDR2 sequences are GTSNPN and SVGIG (reference sequence). The CDR3 is 13 residues long. CDR3 sequence: CAWSRVSNQPQHF. CDR3 in DNA: TGTGCCTGGAGCAGAGTTAGCAATCAGCCCCAGCATTTT.

This clone appeared a few times. The rearrangement uses TRBV4-1 and TRBJ2-1; D may be TRBD1 (5 bases). This CDR3 has 13 amino acids. From germline, CDR1 is MGHRA and CDR2 YSYEKL. V lost 3 bases and J lost 10, with 13 bases in between. The chain's CDR3 is CASSHVTGAEQFF. The DNA for the CDR3 is TGCGCCAGCAGCCATGTTACTGGGGCGGAGCAGTTCTTC.

As for this clone: In the same sample, other DNA sequences code for this CDR3. CDR3 sequence (DNA): TGCAGCGTTGGACAGGGACCACAAGAGACCCAGTACTTC. It translates to CSVGQGPQETQYF. The J gene is TRBJ2-5, the V gene TRBV29-1, with 7 bases that match TRBD1. V lost 4 bases, J lost 2 bases, and 4 bases stayed unmatched. Germline V gives CDR1 SQVTM, CDR2 ANQGSEA. This CDR3 contains 13 residues.

This chain joins TRBV2 and TRBJ1-4; D is unclear. V shed 4 bases and J shed 5 bases, with 8 bases lying between them. CDR1 is SNHLY and CDR2 is FYNNEI in the germline V gene. The CDR3 runs to 13 residues. As DNA, the CDR3 is TGTGCCAGCAGTGTATCCATCAATGAAAAACTGTTTTTT. Its translation: CASSVSINEKLFF.

This clone was observed a few times. The V and J genes are TRBV5-1 and TRBJ2-1; TRBD2 matches at 10 bases. Germline V gives CDR1 SGHRS, CDR2 YFSETQ. The V and J ends lost 0 bases and 15 bases, in that order; junction bases with no gene match: 9. The CDR3 has 14 residues. As DNA, the CDR3 is TGCGCCAGCAGCTTGGAAGCCAGCGGGGGGGCCGCGTTCTTC. Protein: CASSLEASGGAAFF.

This chain connects TRBV29-1 to TRBJ1-1, with 7 bases that match TRBD1. Per germline, CDR1 SQVTM and CDR2 ANQGSEA. The CDR3 covers 13 residues. The V and J ends lost 7 bases and 3 bases, in that order; junction bases with no gene match: 8. The CDR3 nucleotides are TGCAGCGCATCCAGGGGGAAGGACACTGAAGCTTTCTTT. Residues: CSASRGKDTEAFF.

The V call is TRBV4-1, the J call TRBJ2-3, with 7 bases identical to TRBD2. With 0 bases clipped from V and 2 bases from J, the junction kept 11 bases outside the gene matches. This CDR3 spans 18 amino acids. Germline-derived CDR1 and CDR2 are MGHRA and YSYEKL. Here the CDR3 reads CASSQDVWSRGFTDTQYF. DNA for the CDR3: TGCGCCAGCAGCCAAGATGTATGGTCGCGGGGGTTCACAGATACGCAGTATTTT.

V usage is TRBV25-1 and J usage is TRBJ1-2; D unclear. Trimming left V 4 bases short and J 7 bases short, with 7 bases between. CDR1 MGHDK and CDR2 SYGVNS come from the germline V gene. This CDR3 has 11 residues. CDR3 sequence: CASSVRGGYTF. The CDR3 DNA reads as TGTGCCAGCAGTGTAAGAGGTGGCTACACCTTC.

The chain links TRBV5-1 to TRBJ1-2; 9 bases agree with TRBD1. The CDR3 has 14 amino acids. The J segment lost 5 bases and the V segment lost 4 bases, leaving 6 bases of the junction unmatched. Germline CDR1 SGHRS, CDR2 YFSETQ. CDR3 coding DNA: TGCGCCAGCAGCGAGGGACAGGGAAATTATGGCTACACCTTC. Amino acid sequence: CASSEGQGNYGYTF.

This clone was recorded once. The chain carries TRBV7-8 and TRBJ1-6; TRBD1 might be the D (5 bases). Germline loops: CDR1 SGHVS, CDR2 FQNEAQ. Trimming left V 2 bases short and J 8 bases short, with 7 bases between. The CDR3 length is 13 residues. For the CDR3, the DNA is TGTGCCAGCAGCTTAAAAGGGGATTCACCCCTCCACTTT. Amino acids: CASSLKGDSPLHF. Variable domain in full (rest from reference TRBV7-8 and TRBJ1-6): GAGVSQSPRYKVAKRGQDVALRCDPISGHVSLFWYQQALGQGPEFLTYFQNEAQLDKSGLPSDRFFAERPEGSVSTLKIQRTQQEDSAVYLCASSLKGDSPLHFGNGTRLTVT.

The chain is built from TRBV5-6 and TRBJ1-5; D is ambiguous. This CDR3 contains 16 residues. Trimming stripped 0 bases from V and 2 bases from J, with 12 bases between. Germline-derived CDR1 and CDR2 are SGHDT and YYEEEE. CDR3 bases: TGTGCCAGCAGCTTGGCAGGAGGGATGGGCAATCAGCCCCAGCATTTT. Translating it yields CASSLAGGMGNQPQHF.

The V gene is TRBV29-1, the J gene TRBJ1-1; D may be TRBD1 (6 bases). Trimming took off 4 bases at V and 0 bases at J, with 12 bases between the two ends. The CDR3 consists of 14 residues. In germline, CDR1 is SQVTM, CDR2 ANQGSEA. CDR3 sequence (DNA): TGCAGCGTTGTACAGGGCCAAATGAACACTGAAGCTTTCTTT. Translation gives CSVVQGQMNTEAFF.

The genes are TRBV14 and TRBJ2-2; no definite D call. Trimming cost V 0 bases and J 4 bases, with 6 bases left between them. CDR3 length equals 14 residues. Per germline, CDR1 SGHDN and CDR2 FVKESK. The CDR3 nucleotides read TGTGCCAGCAGCCAAGATCTGGGCACCGGGGAGCTGTTTTTT. Encoded protein: CASSQDLGTGELFF. The full variable domain, completed using reference TRBV14 and TRBJ2-2, is EAGVTQFPSHSVIEKGQTVTLRCDPISGHDNLYWYRRVMGKEIKFLLHFVKESKQDESGMPNNRFLAERTGGTYSTLKVQPAELEDSGVYFCASSQDLGTGELFFGEGSRLTVL.

The chain joins TRBV28 to TRBJ2-7; tentatively, D is TRBD1 (6 bases). Germline V gene sequence: CDR1 MDHEN, CDR2 SYDVKM. The V end was cut by 2 bases, the J end by 6 bases, with 23 bases between. This CDR3 spans 17 amino acids. The CDR3 region has the DNA TGTGCCAGCAGTTTAGTTACAGGGAGAGGTCTGAGAGGCGAGCAGTACTTC. It translates to CASSLVTGRGLRGEQYF.